These T cell receptor beta chains were read from a single sample in a study of cytomegalovirus exposure and HLA in healthy donors. Using immunoSEQ multiplex PCR, the repertoire was profiled, and TCRdb retains in-frame clones only, with some absent. The sample yields over 120,000 clones, approximately 79% seen once. Sequenced sample: PBMCs. The receptors were sampled from a man aged 18 to 30 in good health and CMV-seropositive. Each CDR3 is given with its conserved first and last residue. The order of the fields is J gene, CDR3 length, D gene, clone size, V gene, CDR3 protein, CDR3 DNA. D genes are given only for firm matches. Not every row has a clone size; where given, it reads once, few, many or a size class.

j_gene: TRBJ2-7
len: 13
d_gene: TRBD2
abundance: NA
v_gene: TRBV28
CDR3aa: CASRGGGSYEQYF
CDR3nt: TGTGCCAGCCGGGGGGGCGGTTCCTACGAGCAGTACTTC

j_gene: TRBJ2-7
len: 15
d_gene: NA
abundance: once
v_gene: TRBV2
CDR3aa: CASSESQGNSYEQYF
CDR3nt: TGTGCCAGCAGTGAATCCCAGGGCAACTCCTACGAGCAGTACTTC

j_gene: TRBJ2-1
len: 14
d_gene: NA
abundance: few
v_gene: TRBV5-1
CDR3aa: CASSPRWGRDEQFF
CDR3nt: TGCGCCAGCAGCCCCCGATGGGGCCGCGATGAGCAGTTCTTC

j_gene: TRBJ1-5
len: 15
d_gene: NA
abundance: NA
v_gene: TRBV18
CDR3aa: CASSPPTPRRQPQHF
CDR3nt: TGTGCCAGCTCACCACCGACTCCCCGACGGCAGCCCCAGCATTTT

j_gene: TRBJ1-6
len: 13
d_gene: TRBD1
abundance: NA
v_gene: TRBV7-9
CDR3aa: CASSLTGDSPLHF
CDR3nt: TGTGCCAGCAGCTTGACAGGGGATTCACCCCTCCACTTT

j_gene: TRBJ2-2
len: 15
d_gene: NA
abundance: NA
v_gene: TRBV6-4
CDR3aa: CASSDSAGNTGELFF
CDR3nt: TGTGCCAGCAGTGACTCGGCAGGGAACACCGGGGAGCTGTTTTTT

j_gene: TRBJ2-2
len: 11
d_gene: NA
abundance: NA
v_gene: TRBV5-4
CDR3aa: CASRRAGELFF
CDR3nt: TGTGCCAGCCGGAGAGCCGGGGAGCTGTTTTTT

j_gene: TRBJ2-1
len: 12
d_gene: NA
abundance: NA
v_gene: TRBV7-9
CDR3aa: CASSLGYNEQFF
CDR3nt: TGTGCCAGCAGCCTCGGTTACAATGAGCAGTTCTTC

j_gene: TRBJ1-5
len: 14
d_gene: TRBD1
abundance: NA
v_gene: TRBV5-1
CDR3aa: CASRPDRGNQPQHF
CDR3nt: TGCGCCAGCAGACCAGACAGGGGAAATCAGCCCCAGCATTTT

j_gene: TRBJ2-1
len: 15
d_gene: TRBD2
abundance: NA
v_gene: TRBV15
CDR3aa: CATSRDLAGGNEQFF
CDR3nt: TGTGCCACCAGCAGAGATCTAGCGGGGGGGAATGAGCAGTTCTTC

j_gene: TRBJ1-3
len: 15
d_gene: NA
abundance: once
v_gene: TRBV4-1
CDR3aa: CASSQWPLSFDTIYF
CDR3nt: TGCGCCAGCAGCCAATGGCCCTTGTCGTTCGACACCATATATTTT

j_gene: TRBJ2-1
len: 15
d_gene: TRBD2
abundance: NA
v_gene: TRBV10-1
CDR3aa: CASSERTSGYNEQFF
CDR3nt: TGCGCCAGCAGTGAACGAACTAGCGGTTACAATGAGCAGTTCTTC

j_gene: TRBJ1-5
len: 13
d_gene: NA
abundance: NA
v_gene: TRBV7-3
CDR3aa: CASSLTGGQPQHF
CDR3nt: TGTGCCAGCAGCTTGACAGGTGGTCAGCCCCAGCATTTT

j_gene: TRBJ2-5
len: 14
d_gene: TRBD2
abundance: NA
v_gene: TRBV19
CDR3aa: CASSIAGVGETQYF
CDR3nt: TGTGCCAGTAGCATAGCGGGAGTGGGTGAGACCCAGTACTTC

j_gene: TRBJ1-5
len: 15
d_gene: TRBD1
abundance: NA
v_gene: TRBV15
CDR3aa: CATSYDRGYNQPQHF
CDR3nt: TGTGCCACCAGCTACGACAGGGGATACAATCAGCCCCAGCATTTT

j_gene: TRBJ2-3
len: 14
d_gene: NA
abundance: NA
v_gene: TRBV5-4
CDR3aa: CATGGARRTDTQYF
CDR3nt: TGTGCCACCGGGGGTGCGCGACGCACAGATACGCAGTATTTT

j_gene: TRBJ1-1
len: 17
d_gene: NA
abundance: NA
v_gene: TRBV13
CDR3aa: CASSSLTGELVNTEAFF
CDR3nt: TGTGCCAGCAGCTCGCTGACGGGGGAGTTGGTGAACACTGAAGCTTTCTTT

j_gene: TRBJ1-2
len: 12
d_gene: NA
abundance: NA
v_gene: TRBV6-4
CDR3aa: CASSRGDGGYTF
CDR3nt: TGTGCCAGCAGTAGGGGCGACGGTGGCTACACCTTC

j_gene: TRBJ1-5
len: 14
d_gene: NA
abundance: NA
v_gene: TRBV15
CDR3aa: CATSRDWGDQPQHF
CDR3nt: TGTGCCACCAGCAGAGACTGGGGGGATCAGCCCCAGCATTTT

j_gene: TRBJ2-5
len: 13
d_gene: NA
abundance: NA
v_gene: TRBV19
CDR3aa: CASSIDWEETQYF
CDR3nt: TGTGCCAGTAGTATAGATTGGGAGGAGACCCAGTACTTC

j_gene: TRBJ1-2
len: 14
d_gene: NA
abundance: NA
v_gene: TRBV7-9
CDR3aa: CASSPSTGKYGYTF
CDR3nt: TGTGCCAGCAGCCCGAGTACGGGGAAATATGGCTACACCTTC

j_gene: TRBJ1-4
len: 15
d_gene: NA
abundance: NA
v_gene: TRBV15
CDR3aa: CATSDQGMFNEKLFF
CDR3nt: TGTGCCACCAGTGACCAGGGAATGTTCAATGAAAAACTGTTTTTT

j_gene: TRBJ1-2
len: 14
d_gene: NA
abundance: NA
v_gene: TRBV4-1
CDR3aa: CASSQWTPPRGYTF
CDR3nt: TGCGCCAGCAGCCAATGGACACCGCCGAGAGGCTACACCTTC

j_gene: TRBJ2-6
len: 17
d_gene: TRBD1
abundance: NA
v_gene: TRBV10-1
CDR3aa: CASSEGTVSSGANVLTF
CDR3nt: TGCGCCAGCAGTGAAGGGACAGTTAGCTCTGGGGCCAACGTCCTGACTTTC

j_gene: TRBJ2-3
len: 17
d_gene: TRBD2
abundance: NA
v_gene: TRBV5-1
CDR3aa: CASSLEASGRAGDTQYF
CDR3nt: TGCGCCAGCAGCTTGGAAGCTAGCGGGAGGGCCGGGGATACGCAGTATTTT

j_gene: TRBJ2-7
len: 14
d_gene: TRBD1
abundance: NA
v_gene: TRBV5-1
CDR3aa: CASSRTGSFYEQYF
CDR3nt: TGCGCCAGCAGTAGGACAGGGTCCTTCTACGAGCAGTACTTC

j_gene: TRBJ2-1
len: 15
d_gene: TRBD2
abundance: few
v_gene: TRBV5-1
CDR3aa: CASSFSSGLLSEQFF
CDR3nt: TGCGCCAGCAGCTTTTCTAGCGGCCTACTGAGTGAGCAGTTCTTC

j_gene: TRBJ2-5
len: 12
d_gene: NA
abundance: NA
v_gene: TRBV29-1
CDR3aa: CSVDDSQETQYF
CDR3nt: TGCAGCGTTGACGACAGCCAAGAGACCCAGTACTTC

j_gene: TRBJ2-5
len: 16
d_gene: NA
abundance: NA
v_gene: TRBV2
CDR3aa: CASSLQGHPGGETQYF
CDR3nt: TGTGCCAGCAGCCTACAGGGACACCCTGGAGGAGAGACCCAGTACTTC

j_gene: TRBJ2-7
len: 13
d_gene: NA
abundance: NA
v_gene: TRBV2
CDR3aa: CASSEDGAGEQYF
CDR3nt: TGTGCCAGCAGTGAAGATGGCGCGGGGGAGCAGTACTTC

j_gene: TRBJ1-2
len: 13
d_gene: NA
abundance: NA
v_gene: TRBV11-2
CDR3aa: CASSWEGGYGYTF
CDR3nt: TGTGCCAGCAGCTGGGAGGGCGGGTATGGCTACACCTTC

j_gene: TRBJ1-1
len: 12
d_gene: NA
abundance: NA
v_gene: TRBV4-3
CDR3aa: CASSQGRTEAFF
CDR3nt: TGCGCCAGCAGCCAGGGGCGCACTGAAGCTTTCTTT

j_gene: TRBJ2-6
len: 16
d_gene: TRBD1
abundance: NA
v_gene: TRBV7-3
CDR3aa: CASSPQGAGGANVLTF
CDR3nt: TGTGCCAGCAGCCCCCAGGGGGCTGGTGGGGCCAACGTCCTGACTTTC

j_gene: TRBJ2-3
len: 16
d_gene: TRBD2
abundance: few
v_gene: TRBV29-1
CDR3aa: CSVRGSGRHRTDTQYF
CDR3nt: TGCAGCGTTCGGGGTAGCGGGAGGCATAGGACAGATACGCAGTATTTT

j_gene: TRBJ2-7
len: 15
d_gene: TRBD2
abundance: NA
v_gene: TRBV6-1
CDR3aa: CASSPLGAGPYEQYF
CDR3nt: TGTGCCAGCAGTCCCCTGGGAGCGGGACCCTACGAGCAGTACTTC

j_gene: TRBJ1-3
len: 16
d_gene: NA
abundance: NA
v_gene: TRBV9
CDR3aa: CASSVGDSRSGNTIYF
CDR3nt: TGTGCCAGCAGCGTGGGGGACTCTCGCTCTGGAAACACCATATATTTT

j_gene: TRBJ2-1
len: 14
d_gene: TRBD1
abundance: NA
v_gene: TRBV5-8
CDR3aa: CASRHPTGGNEQFF
CDR3nt: TGTGCCAGCAGGCACCCGACAGGGGGGAATGAGCAGTTCTTC

j_gene: TRBJ2-5
len: 15
d_gene: NA
abundance: NA
v_gene: TRBV2
CDR3aa: CASSVLAGISETQYF
CDR3nt: TGTGCCAGCAGTGTCTTGGCAGGGATATCAGAGACCCAGTACTTC

j_gene: TRBJ1-3
len: 14
d_gene: NA
abundance: NA
v_gene: TRBV10-3
CDR3aa: CAISDSSSGNTIYF
CDR3nt: TGTGCCATTTCGGACAGCAGCTCTGGAAACACCATATATTTT

j_gene: TRBJ1-2
len: 13
d_gene: NA
abundance: few
v_gene: TRBV28
CDR3aa: CASHWGVAGSYTF
CDR3nt: TGTGCCAGCCACTGGGGGGTCGCGGGGAGCTACACCTTC

j_gene: TRBJ1-6
len: 18
d_gene: NA
abundance: NA
v_gene: TRBV28
CDR3aa: CASSLVQGKSSYNSPLHF
CDR3nt: TGTGCCAGCAGTTTAGTACAGGGAAAGAGCTCCTATAATTCACCCCTCCACTTT

j_gene: TRBJ1-2
len: 13
d_gene: NA
abundance: once
v_gene: TRBV19
CDR3aa: CASSGTPNYGYTF
CDR3nt: TGTGCCAGTAGTGGGACTCCTAACTATGGCTACACCTTC

j_gene: TRBJ1-2
len: 13
d_gene: TRBD1
abundance: NA
v_gene: TRBV6-6
CDR3aa: CASRLQGVGGYTF
CDR3nt: TGTGCCAGCAGACTCCAGGGGGTTGGGGGCTACACCTTC

j_gene: TRBJ2-1
len: 14
d_gene: NA
abundance: NA
v_gene: TRBV7-8
CDR3aa: CASSPLSSYNEQFF
CDR3nt: TGTGCCAGCAGCCCCCTCAGCTCCTACAATGAGCAGTTCTTC

j_gene: TRBJ2-7
len: 14
d_gene: TRBD1
abundance: NA
v_gene: TRBV27
CDR3aa: CASGRGTGLYEQYF
CDR3nt: TGTGCCAGCGGTCGGGGGACAGGTCTCTACGAGCAGTACTTC

j_gene: TRBJ2-7
len: 15
d_gene: NA
abundance: NA
v_gene: TRBV5-6
CDR3aa: CASSYTGQGSYEQYF
CDR3nt: TGTGCCAGCAGCTATACCGGACAAGGGTCCTACGAGCAGTACTTC

j_gene: TRBJ1-1
len: 14
d_gene: TRBD1
abundance: NA
v_gene: TRBV6-5
CDR3aa: CASRRQGVDTEAFF
CDR3nt: TGTGCCAGCAGGAGACAGGGGGTGGACACTGAAGCTTTCTTT

j_gene: TRBJ2-3
len: 15
d_gene: TRBD2
abundance: few
v_gene: TRBV27
CDR3aa: CASSSKRGGTDTQYF
CDR3nt: TGTGCCAGCAGTTCCAAGCGGGGGGGCACAGATACGCAGTATTTT

j_gene: TRBJ1-1
len: 13
d_gene: NA
abundance: NA
v_gene: TRBV7-6
CDR3aa: CASSVIQGGEAFF
CDR3nt: TGTGCCAGCAGCGTTATACAGGGCGGGGAAGCTTTCTTT

j_gene: TRBJ1-1
len: 15
d_gene: TRBD1
abundance: NA
v_gene: TRBV7-2
CDR3aa: CASSLLGQGRTEAFF
CDR3nt: TGTGCCAGCAGCCTCTTAGGACAGGGTCGTACTGAAGCTTTCTTT

j_gene: TRBJ2-1
len: 16
d_gene: TRBD2
abundance: few
v_gene: TRBV4-3
CDR3aa: CASSHTSGSTYNEQFF
CDR3nt: TGCGCCAGCAGCCACACTAGCGGGAGTACCTACAATGAGCAGTTCTTC

j_gene: TRBJ1-1
len: 14
d_gene: NA
abundance: NA
v_gene: TRBV27
CDR3aa: CASSPQHMNTEAFF
CDR3nt: TGTGCCAGCAGTCCCCAACACATGAACACTGAAGCTTTCTTT

j_gene: TRBJ2-7
len: 14
d_gene: TRBD1
abundance: NA
v_gene: TRBV7-2
CDR3aa: CASSRRTGGVGQYF
CDR3nt: TGTGCCAGCAGCCGGAGGACAGGGGGTGTTGGGCAGTACTTC

j_gene: TRBJ2-3
len: 14
d_gene: NA
abundance: few
v_gene: TRBV27
CDR3aa: CASSLTGTTDTQYF
CDR3nt: TGTGCCAGCAGCTTGACTGGAACCACAGATACGCAGTATTTT